This T cell receptor beta chain was recorded in a study of PD-L1 blockade in urothelial cancer. Study-level background: Blood analyses occurred 3 weeks (second dose) and 6 weeks post treatment start. Per blood sample, T cells had a median of around 140,000.

The germline CDR1 and CDR2 sequences are MNHNY and SVGAGI (reference sequence). Trimming left V 8 bases short and J 1 base short, with 9 bases between. This CDR3 region has 12 residues. Turning to this clone: Its antigen is unidentified.

Findings of the study overall: Lower pretreatment blood TCR clonality, under the median, predicted better survival, researchers reported.

Clones were read by immunoSEQ multiplex PCR, and TCRdb kept only the in-frame ones, dropping some. The table records about 55,000 clones, about four fifths of them present only once. The time point was: pretreatment peripheral blood. The sequence came from a middle-aged man with urothelial cancer. V usage is TRBV6-6 and J usage is TRBJ2-7; no clear D gene. Here the sequenced sample was PBMCs, taken around atezolizumab (anti-PD-L1) treatment. The CDR3 here is CASRVESYEQYF. The CDR3 DNA reads TGTGCCAGCCGTGTAGAATCCTACGAGCAGTACTTC.